These T cell receptor beta chains were read from a single sample in a study of cytomegalovirus exposure and HLA in healthy donors. TCRdb's table, derived via immunoSEQ multiplex PCR, lists solely in-frame clones and lacks some. The sample consists of about 120,000 clones, roughly 62% of them appearing once. The sequencing sample was made of PBMCs. These receptor sequences come from a man aged 25 to 40 in good health and CMV-seropositive. CDR3s include the opening cysteine and the closing phenylalanine or tryptophan. A D gene is named only where the DNA matches it firmly. Size tells how often a clone was seen (once, few, many) or the class of an expanded clone, and some rows leave it out.

CDR3: CASSLGTTDTQYF
DNA: TGTGCCAGCAGCTTAGGGACTACGGATACGCAGTATTTT
D: TRBD2
V: TRBV7-3
J: TRBJ2-3
size: .

CDR3: CASNLRDSGELFF
DNA: TGTGCCAGCAACCTACGGGACTCCGGGGAGCTGTTTTTT
D: .
V: TRBV6-6
J: TRBJ2-2
size: .

CDR3: CATSRGASTDTQYF
DNA: TGTGCCACCAGCCGCGGGGCCTCCACAGATACGCAGTATTTT
D: .
V: TRBV15
J: TRBJ2-3
size: once

CDR3: CASRDAGGQNSPLHF
DNA: TGTGCCAGCAGGGACGCAGGGGGACAAAATTCACCCCTCCACTTT
D: TRBD1
V: TRBV6-5
J: TRBJ1-6
size: .

CDR3: CASSQVVTGLHSYGYTF
DNA: TGCGCCAGCAGCCAAGTGGTGACAGGGCTTCACAGCTATGGCTACACCTTC
D: TRBD1
V: TRBV4-3
J: TRBJ1-2
size: .

CDR3: CASRGEARSKRANVLTF
DNA: TGCGCCAGCCGCGGGGAAGCCCGCTCGAAGAGGGCCAACGTCCTGACTTTC
D: .
V: TRBV10-2
J: TRBJ2-6
size: .

CDR3: CSVGSPTYEQYF
DNA: TGCAGCGTTGGCTCACCTACCTACGAGCAGTACTTC
D: .
V: TRBV29-1
J: TRBJ2-7
size: .

CDR3: CASSQGGGMAYEQYF
DNA: TGTGCCAGCAGCCAAGGGGGGGGGATGGCCTACGAGCAGTACTTC
D: .
V: TRBV7-2
J: TRBJ2-7
size: .

CDR3: CASSLLGLSDEQYF
DNA: TGTGCCAGCAGCTTACTAGGACTGTCTGACGAGCAGTACTTC
D: .
V: TRBV7-2
J: TRBJ2-7
size: .

CDR3: CASSFDGSSYEQYF
DNA: TGCGCCAGCAGCTTCGACGGGAGTAGCTACGAGCAGTACTTC
D: .
V: TRBV5-1
J: TRBJ2-7
size: .

CDR3: CASSLTRLAGSTDTQYF
DNA: TGTGCCAGCAGTCTCACTCGGCTAGCGGGATCCACAGATACGCAGTATTTT
D: TRBD2
V: TRBV25-1
J: TRBJ2-3
size: .

CDR3: CASSRLARGTRELFF
DNA: TGTGCCAGCAGTAGACTAGCGCGTGGGACCCGGGAGCTGTTTTTT
D: TRBD2
V: TRBV27
J: TRBJ2-2
size: .

CDR3: CASSPQDFRISGANVLTF
DNA: TGTGCCAGCAGCCCCCAGGATTTCCGAATCTCTGGGGCCAACGTCCTGACTTTC
D: .
V: TRBV13
J: TRBJ2-6
size: .

CDR3: CASSFPSDTQYF
DNA: TGTGCCAGCAGCTTCCCCTCAGATACGCAGTATTTT
D: .
V: TRBV5-4
J: TRBJ2-3
size: .

CDR3: CARSYGFLGAFF
DNA: TGTGCCAGAAGCTACGGGTTTTTAGGAGCTTTCTTT
D: .
V: TRBV5-3
J: TRBJ1-1
size: few

CDR3: CASSGGGTGITDTQYF
DNA: TGTGCCAGCAGCGGCGGGGGGACCGGAATCACAGATACGCAGTATTTT
D: TRBD2
V: TRBV9
J: TRBJ2-3
size: .

CDR3: CASSFEAHLTGELFF
DNA: TGTGCCAGCAGCTTTGAGGCTCACTTGACCGGGGAGCTGTTTTTT
D: .
V: TRBV7-6
J: TRBJ2-2
size: once

CDR3: CASSFGERGYEQYF
DNA: TGCGCCAGCAGCTTTGGGGAAAGGGGATACGAGCAGTACTTC
D: .
V: TRBV5-1
J: TRBJ2-7
size: .

CDR3: CASSNSEETQYF
DNA: TGTGCCAGTAGTAATAGCGAAGAGACCCAGTACTTC
D: .
V: TRBV19
J: TRBJ2-5
size: .

CDR3: CASGGEAGNYGYTF
DNA: TGTGCTAGTGGTGGGGAGGCAGGGAACTATGGCTACACCTTC
D: .
V: TRBV12-5
J: TRBJ1-2
size: .

CDR3: CASSALDFESPYTEAFF
DNA: TGTGCCAGCAGTGCACTCGATTTCGAGAGCCCCTACACTGAAGCTTTCTTT
D: .
V: TRBV2
J: TRBJ1-1
size: .

CDR3: CASSVAGVGNQPQHF
DNA: TGTGCCAGCAGCGTAGCGGGGGTGGGCAATCAGCCCCAGCATTTT
D: .
V: TRBV9
J: TRBJ1-5
size: .

CDR3: CASSIGEKTNYGYTF
DNA: TGTGCCAGTAGTATTGGAGAGAAGACTAACTATGGCTACACCTTC
D: .
V: TRBV19
J: TRBJ1-2
size: .

CDR3: CASSLLGQGLYEQYF
DNA: TGTGCCAGCAGCTTGTTGGGACAGGGGTTATACGAGCAGTACTTC
D: TRBD1
V: TRBV5-5
J: TRBJ2-7
size: .

CDR3: CASSSGQGPLYEQYF
DNA: TGCGCCAGCAGCTCGGGACAGGGCCCCCTCTACGAGCAGTACTTC
D: TRBD1
V: TRBV5-1
J: TRBJ2-7
size: .

CDR3: CASSLEQGGYEQYF
DNA: TGCGCCAGCAGCTTGGAACAGGGGGGCTACGAGCAGTACTTC
D: TRBD1
V: TRBV5-1
J: TRBJ2-7
size: .

CDR3: CASSLESLAGGNTGELFF
DNA: TGTGCCAGCAGCTTAGAGTCTCTAGCGGGAGGAAACACCGGGGAGCTGTTTTTT
D: TRBD2
V: TRBV7-2
J: TRBJ2-2
size: .

CDR3: CASRPPGLPYEQYF
DNA: TGTGCCAGCAGACCCCCAGGGCTACCCTACGAGCAGTACTTC
D: .
V: TRBV6-5
J: TRBJ2-7
size: .

CDR3: CATRKGGREGGGDEKLFF
DNA: TGCGCCACCCGGAAAGGGGGCAGGGAAGGTGGAGGGGATGAAAAACTGTTTTTT
D: TRBD1
V: TRBV10-1
J: TRBJ1-4
size: .

CDR3: CASSQGQQSHYGYTF
DNA: TGTGCCAGCAGCCAGGGACAGCAATCCCACTATGGCTACACCTTC
D: TRBD1
V: TRBV14
J: TRBJ1-2
size: .

CDR3: CASSAQGAHGEKLFF
DNA: TGTGCCAGCAGCGCACAGGGGGCTCATGGTGAAAAACTGTTTTTT
D: TRBD1
V: TRBV7-9
J: TRBJ1-4
size: .

CDR3: CASSQKGGDNYGYTF
DNA: TGCGCCAGCAGCCAAAAAGGGGGGGATAACTATGGCTACACCTTC
D: .
V: TRBV4-1
J: TRBJ1-2
size: .

CDR3: CASSYGGGAGNEQFF
DNA: TGTGCCAGTAGTTATGGTGGCGGGGCGGGAAATGAGCAGTTCTTC
D: .
V: TRBV19
J: TRBJ2-1
size: .

CDR3: CASSLADSEGQGAAGVNEKLFF
DNA: TGTGCCAGCAGCTTAGCGGACTCCGAAGGACAGGGGGCTGCCGGAGTGAATGAAAAACTGTTTTTT
D: TRBD1
V: TRBV7-2
J: TRBJ1-4
size: .

CDR3: CASSQDSGTYEQYF
DNA: TGCGCCAGCAGCCAAGATTCGGGTACCTACGAGCAGTACTTC
D: .
V: TRBV4-3
J: TRBJ2-7
size: .

CDR3: CASSLPPGTEAFF
DNA: TGTGCCAGCAGTCTTCCTCCGGGGACTGAAGCTTTCTTT
D: .
V: TRBV28
J: TRBJ1-1
size: once

CDR3: CASKPPSSSYEQYF
DNA: TGTGCCAGCAAGCCGCCTTCGAGCTCCTACGAGCAGTACTTC
D: .
V: TRBV13
J: TRBJ2-7
size: .

CDR3: CASSPEVAGGYTQYF
DNA: TGTGCCAGCAGCCCAGAAGTCGCGGGAGGCTATACGCAGTATTTT
D: TRBD2
V: TRBV9
J: TRBJ2-3
size: .

CDR3: CASSLNSAGELFF
DNA: TGTGCCAGCAGCTTAAATAGCGCCGGGGAGCTGTTTTTT
D: .
V: TRBV11-3
J: TRBJ2-2
size: .

CDR3: CASSLEWAGPEKLFF
DNA: TGTGCCAGCAGCTTAGAGTGGGCAGGGCCTGAAAAACTGTTTTTT
D: .
V: TRBV7-9
J: TRBJ1-4
size: .

CDR3: CASSIAEEYGYTF
DNA: TGTGCCAGCAGCATTGCAGAGGAGTATGGCTACACCTTC
D: .
V: TRBV28
J: TRBJ1-2
size: .

CDR3: CASSLGLGRRGEETQYF
DNA: TGTGCCAGCAGCTTAGGCCTAGGTAGGAGAGGCGAAGAGACCCAGTACTTC
D: .
V: TRBV11-3
J: TRBJ2-5
size: .

CDR3: CAIAPSGPSDEQYF
DNA: TGTGCCATCGCGCCTAGCGGACCATCCGACGAGCAGTACTTC
D: TRBD2
V: TRBV2
J: TRBJ2-7
size: .

CDR3: CASSNTGRQTSQTYNEQFF
DNA: TGTGCCAGCAGCAATACAGGCCGACAAACTAGCCAAACTTACAATGAGCAGTTCTTC
D: .
V: TRBV2
J: TRBJ2-1
size: .

CDR3: CASSLLPSGYYEQYF
DNA: TGTGCCAGCAGCTTACTCCCTAGCGGATACTACGAGCAGTACTTC
D: TRBD2
V: TRBV7-8
J: TRBJ2-7
size: .

CDR3: CASSEEKVGYKLGYEQFF
DNA: TGTGCCAGCAGTGAAGAGAAAGTCGGATACAAGTTGGGCTATGAGCAGTTCTTC
D: .
V: TRBV6-1
J: TRBJ2-1
size: once

CDR3: CASSLAGGGRRNTQYF
DNA: TGCGCCAGCAGCTTGGCCGGTGGAGGGCGCAGGAATACGCAGTATTTT
D: .
V: TRBV5-1
J: TRBJ2-3
size: .

CDR3: CASSPGTSGTGELFF
DNA: TGTGCCAGCAGCCCGGGGACTAGCGGGACCGGGGAGCTGTTTTTT
D: TRBD2
V: TRBV6-4
J: TRBJ2-2
size: .

CDR3: CASRNSGTSRGELFF
DNA: TGTGCCAGCAGGAATTCCGGGACTAGCCGCGGGGAGCTGTTTTTT
D: TRBD2
V: TRBV6-5
J: TRBJ2-2
size: few

CDR3: CATSRDWLAGGAYEQYF
DNA: TGTGCCACCAGCAGAGATTGGCTAGCGGGAGGAGCGTACGAGCAGTACTTC
D: TRBD2
V: TRBV15
J: TRBJ2-7
size: .

CDR3: CASLLSGQVTDTQYF
DNA: TGCGCCAGCCTTCTTAGCGGCCAGGTCACAGATACGCAGTATTTT
D: .
V: TRBV5-1
J: TRBJ2-3
size: .

CDR3: CSVELVGSMNTEAFF
DNA: TGCAGCGTTGAATTGGTTGGCAGTATGAACACTGAAGCTTTCTTT
D: .
V: TRBV29-1
J: TRBJ1-1
size: .

CDR3: CASTRGLSGANVLTF
DNA: TGTGCCAGCACCAGGGGCCTCTCTGGGGCCAACGTCCTGACTTTC
D: .
V: TRBV14
J: TRBJ2-6
size: few

CDR3: CASSYREGLAGVDTQYF
DNA: TGTGCCAGCAGCTACAGAGAAGGACTAGCGGGAGTAGATACGCAGTATTTT
D: TRBD2
V: TRBV9
J: TRBJ2-3
size: .

CDR3: CASSQGAGYGYTF
DNA: TGTGCCAGCAGTCAGGGGGCAGGGTATGGCTACACCTTC
D: TRBD1
V: TRBV2
J: TRBJ1-2
size: few

CDR3: CASSYDPQGRYGYTF
DNA: TGTGCCAGCAGTTACGACCCACAGGGTCGTTATGGCTACACCTTC
D: .
V: TRBV6-5
J: TRBJ1-2
size: .

CDR3: CASSLLAEDNEQFF
DNA: TGCGCCAGCAGCTTATTAGCGGAGGACAATGAGCAGTTCTTC
D: .
V: TRBV5-1
J: TRBJ2-1
size: few